The T cell receptor beta chain under discussion was sequenced for a study of Ad26.COV2.S vaccination and SARS-CoV-2 variants. Produced via immunoSEQ multiplex PCR; TCRdb's table is partial and in-frame only. Altogether fewer than 500,000 clones are present, roughly nine tenths being singletons, with the ten largest covering about 2.4%. Treatment indicated: some 20 received Ad26.COV2.S at low or high dose, single or two shots; 5 received placebo; per-sample allocation not given. Specimens were obtained on day 63 following the first vaccine or placebo injection. The CDR3 sequence is 14 residues long. The trim removed 10 bases at V and 4 bases at J, leaving 11 bases unmatched. CDR1 is KGHSH, CDR2 LQKENI, per germline.

This clonotype was obtained from a person aged 18-65 years who received the Ad26.COV2.S COVID-19 vaccine or a placebo. The specimen was peripheral blood, collected in a trial of Ad26.COV2.S vaccine versus placebo. The chain couples TRBV18 to TRBJ1-2; 8 bases agree with TRBD1. The CDR3 loop reads CATRPQGATYGYTF. In DNA, the CDR3 is TGTGCCACCAGACCCCAGGGGGCGACCTATGGCTACACCTTC.